This is a list of T cell receptor beta chains from one sample in a study of T cell repertoires and Cas9 in healthy adults. Only in-frame clones appear in the TCRdb table, and some are missing; sequencing was by immunoSEQ multiplex PCR. This sample has about 22,000 clones, with about 89% found just once. The source material was CD4+ effector T cells (CD127+, CD25-, CD137-, CD154-) from PBMCs; culture status not recorded. These receptors all stem from a human donor in good health. Each CDR3 is given with its conserved first and last residue. A D gene is named only where the DNA matches it firmly. Clone size, where shown, is once, few, many, or a class for clones that have expanded.

d_call: NA
clone_size: NA
v_call: TRBV6-4
j_call: TRBJ1-2
cdr3_aa: CASSESQSYGYTF
cdr3_nt: TGTGCCAGCAGTGAGAGCCAAAGCTATGGCTACACCTTC

d_call: TRBD1
clone_size: NA
v_call: TRBV18
j_call: TRBJ2-7
cdr3_aa: CASSPPSTGGIYEQYF
cdr3_nt: TGTGCCAGCTCACCACCTTCGACAGGGGGCATTTACGAGCAGTACTTC

d_call: TRBD1
clone_size: NA
v_call: TRBV9
j_call: TRBJ1-3
cdr3_aa: CASSERTGGLVDTIYF
cdr3_nt: TGTGCCAGCAGCGAACGGACAGGGGGCTTGGTGGACACCATATATTTT

d_call: NA
clone_size: NA
v_call: TRBV6-4
j_call: TRBJ2-6
cdr3_aa: CASRGANVLTF
cdr3_nt: TGTGCCAGCCGTGGGGCCAACGTCCTGACTTTC

d_call: NA
clone_size: NA
v_call: TRBV29-1
j_call: TRBJ1-1
cdr3_aa: CSVESSGGTEAFF
cdr3_nt: TGCAGCGTTGAGAGTAGTGGGGGCACTGAAGCTTTCTTT

d_call: NA
clone_size: once
v_call: TRBV5-1
j_call: TRBJ2-5
cdr3_aa: CASSFGSQETQYF
cdr3_nt: TGCGCCAGCAGCTTTGGCAGCCAAGAGACCCAGTACTTC

d_call: TRBD1
clone_size: NA
v_call: TRBV19
j_call: TRBJ1-3
cdr3_aa: CASSDRASSGNTIYF
cdr3_nt: TGTGCCAGCAGCGACAGGGCTTCCTCTGGAAACACCATATATTTT

d_call: NA
clone_size: NA
v_call: TRBV28
j_call: TRBJ2-3
cdr3_aa: CASSLDGRGTDTQYF
cdr3_nt: TGTGCCAGCAGTTTAGACGGGAGAGGGACAGATACGCAGTATTTT

d_call: NA
clone_size: NA
v_call: TRBV18
j_call: TRBJ2-2
cdr3_aa: CASSPLDRTGELFF
cdr3_nt: TGTGCCAGCTCACCACTAGACAGAACCGGGGAGCTGTTTTTT

d_call: TRBD1
clone_size: NA
v_call: TRBV6-5
j_call: TRBJ1-1
cdr3_aa: CASSYGTGRRSEAFF
cdr3_nt: TGTGCCAGCAGTTACGGGACAGGGAGAAGGTCTGAAGCTTTCTTT

d_call: NA
clone_size: NA
v_call: TRBV6-6
j_call: TRBJ2-5
cdr3_aa: CASSYSMETQYF
cdr3_nt: TGTGCCAGCAGTTACTCGATGGAGACCCAGTACTTC

d_call: NA
clone_size: NA
v_call: TRBV30
j_call: TRBJ2-2
cdr3_aa: CAWSDKRVGTGELFF
cdr3_nt: TGTGCCTGGAGTGATAAGCGGGTCGGGACCGGGGAGCTGTTTTTT

d_call: TRBD1
clone_size: NA
v_call: TRBV18
j_call: TRBJ1-1
cdr3_aa: CASAQGGSNTEAFF
cdr3_nt: TGTGCCAGCGCCCAAGGGGGCTCGAACACTGAAGCTTTCTTT

d_call: NA
clone_size: NA
v_call: TRBV28
j_call: TRBJ1-5
cdr3_aa: CASETGRQPQHF
cdr3_nt: TGTGCCAGCGAAACAGGGCGGCAGCCCCAGCATTTT

d_call: TRBD2
clone_size: few
v_call: TRBV5-1
j_call: TRBJ2-1
cdr3_aa: CASSLAPGTSAFNEQFF
cdr3_nt: TGCGCCAGCAGCTTGGCCCCCGGGACTAGTGCCTTTAATGAGCAGTTCTTC

d_call: TRBD1
clone_size: few
v_call: TRBV7-9
j_call: TRBJ1-4
cdr3_aa: CASSIGTGATNEKLFF
cdr3_nt: TGTGCCAGCAGCATCGGGACAGGAGCAACTAATGAAAAACTGTTTTTT

d_call: TRBD2
clone_size: NA
v_call: TRBV5-4
j_call: TRBJ2-7
cdr3_aa: CASSLGGTNSYEQYF
cdr3_nt: TGTGCCAGCAGCTTGGGAGGGACTAATTCGTACGAGCAGTACTTC

d_call: NA
clone_size: NA
v_call: TRBV27
j_call: TRBJ1-2
cdr3_aa: CASSFGGRGYGYTF
cdr3_nt: TGTGCCAGCAGTTTTGGGGGCAGGGGCTATGGCTACACCTTC

d_call: NA
clone_size: NA
v_call: TRBV28
j_call: TRBJ2-1
cdr3_aa: CASSSGTRTEQFF
cdr3_nt: TGTGCCAGCAGTTCGGGGACCAGGACTGAGCAGTTCTTC

d_call: NA
clone_size: NA
v_call: TRBV6-5
j_call: TRBJ1-5
cdr3_aa: CASTGHFANQPQHF
cdr3_nt: TGTGCCAGCACCGGACATTTTGCCAATCAGCCCCAGCATTTT

d_call: NA
clone_size: NA
v_call: TRBV28
j_call: TRBJ1-2
cdr3_aa: CASSPPVRGVSYTF
cdr3_nt: TGTGCCAGCAGTCCCCCAGTAAGGGGAGTGAGCTACACCTTC

d_call: NA
clone_size: NA
v_call: TRBV7-9
j_call: TRBJ2-6
cdr3_aa: CASRPAEGAPGANVLTF
cdr3_nt: TGTGCCAGCAGGCCCGCGGAGGGGGCGCCCGGGGCCAACGTCCTGACTTTC